The 19 T cell receptor beta chains below come from one sample, sequenced in a study of control samples from healthy donors and cancer patients. Clones were sequenced by immunoSEQ multiplex PCR, and TCRdb holds only the in-frame ones, with some missing. The profile shows 200,000 to 250,000 clones, about 95% of them singletons. The sample consisted of blood. These receptors originate from a man in his fifties in good health.

The chain has TRBV11-2 and TRBJ2-7, with a possible D match to TRBD1 (5 bases). The CDR3 loop spans 13 amino acids. The germline V and J ends were trimmed by 11 bases and 6 bases, with 20 bases remaining between them. Germline V lookup: CDR1 SGHAT, CDR2 FQNNGV. CDR3 region: CAGRGCSFVEQYV. CDR3 bases: TGTGCCGGTAGGGGCTGTAGCTTTGTCGAGCAGTACGTC.

V gene TRBV6-6 combines with J gene TRBJ1-5; possible D gene TRBD1, 5 bases. V was cut by 6 bases and J by 6 bases, with 15 bases left in between. CDR1 and CDR2 (germline): MNHNY, SVGAGI (reference sequence). CDR3 size: 14 residues. CDR3 DNA sequence: TGTGCCAGCAGCTCAGAAGGGGAGGGTCAGCCCCAGCATTTT. It encodes CASSSEGEGQPQHF.

The chain uses TRBV6-1 and TRBJ2-3; weak D call: TRBD1 (6 bases). The CDR3 runs 14 residues. The germline gives CDR1 MNHNS, CDR2 SASEGT. V gave up 6 bases and J gave up 4 bases, with 14 bases separating them. The chain's CDR3 is CASSSGQYPDTQYF. In DNA form, the CDR3 reads TGTGCCAGCAGCTCGGGACAATATCCAGATACGCAGTATTTT.

The CDR3 loop is CASSTLFTEAFF. CDR3 sequence (DNA): TGTGCCAGCAGTACCCTCTTCACTGAAGCTTTCTTT. The V call is TRBV2, the J call TRBJ1-1; D ambiguous. The CDR3 loop spans 12 amino acids. CDR1 SNHLY and CDR2 FYNNEI come from the germline V gene. V lost 5 bases and J 4 bases, leaving 8 bases between the germline ends.

In this sample, this clone turned up a few times. The V and J genes are TRBV21-1 and TRBJ2-3; the table's D call TRBD2 went unverified against the DNA. TRBV21-1 is noted as a pseudogene. This CDR3 has 13 amino acids. The CDR3: CASMRASTDTQYF. CDR3 coding DNA: TGTGCCAGCATGAGGGCTAGCACAGATACGCAGTATTTT.

This chain links TRBV24-1 with TRBJ2-1; D may be TRBD1 (6 bases). Trimming shortened V by 3 bases and J by 2 bases, and 10 bases separated the two germline ends. Germline CDR1 is KGHDR and CDR2 is SFDVKD. The CDR3 contains 15 residues. The CDR3 loop reads CATSDRQDPYNEQFF. CDR3 sequence (DNA): TGTGCCACCAGTGATCGACAGGACCCCTACAATGAGCAGTTCTTC.

The chain couples TRBV2 to TRBJ2-1; D ambiguous. Trimming removed 8 bases at V and 2 bases at J, with 13 bases between. Germline values: CDR1 SNHLY, CDR2 FYNNEI. The CDR3 runs to 14 residues. The CDR3 sequence: CASQALRTYNEQFF. The DNA of the CDR3 is TGTGCCAGCCAGGCTTTGAGAACCTACAATGAGCAGTTCTTC. The full variable domain, rest sourced from reference TRBV2 and TRBJ2-1, is EPEVTQTPSHQVTQMGQEVILRCVPISNHLYFYWYRQILGQKVEFLVSFYNNEISEKSEIFDDQFSVERPDGSNFTLKIRSTKLEDSAMYFCASQALRTYNEQFFGPGTRLTVL.

The sample holds one count of this clone. The chain combines TRBV24-1 with TRBJ1-5, with D possibly TRBD1 on 5 matching bases. This CDR3 comprises 13 residues. The V end lost 5 bases, the J end lost 4 bases, and 8 bases lay between the germline ends. CDR1 is KGHDR, CDR2 SFDVKD, per germline. The CDR3 loop reads CATSGGGNQPQHF. The CDR3 coding sequence is TGTGCCACCAGTGGGGGGGGAAATCAGCCCCAGCATTTT.

The rearrangement links TRBV6-6 to TRBJ2-3; D may be TRBD1 or TRBD2 (5 bases each). V lost 4 bases and J lost 2, with 7 bases in between. The CDR3 loop spans 13 amino acids. Germline assignment: CDR1 MNHNY and CDR2 SVGAGI (reference sequence). The CDR3 is CASSWDHTDTQYF. CDR3 coding DNA: TGTGCCAGCAGTTGGGACCACACAGATACGCAGTATTTT.

The chain couples TRBV18 to TRBJ1-1; no clear D. Germline-derived CDR1 and CDR2 are KGHSH and LQKENI. V lost 6 bases and J 6 bases, leaving 11 bases between the germline ends. The CDR3 is 12 residues long. The CDR3 sequence: CASSPMDPEAFF. The DNA for the CDR3 is TGTGCCAGCTCTCCCATGGACCCTGAAGCTTTCTTT. The full variable domain, its missing parts supplied by reference TRBV18 and TRBJ1-1, is NAGVMQNPRHLVRRRGQEARLRCSPMKGHSHVYWYRQLPEEGLKFMVYLQKENIIDESGMPKERFSAEFPKEGPSILRIQQVVRGDSAAYFCASSPMDPEAFFGQGTRLTVV.

The chain joins TRBV27 to TRBJ2-4, with D possibly TRBD1 on 5 matching bases. Trimming stripped 2 bases from V and 7 bases from J, with 9 bases between. CDR1 and CDR2 (germline): MNHEY, SMNVEV (reference sequence). The CDR3 is 13 amino acids. DNA of the CDR3: TGTGCCAGCAGTTTACTAGGGGTCAACATTCAGTACTTC. Translated: CASSLLGVNIQYF.

The rearrangement uses TRBV2 and TRBJ1-5, with D uncertain. V lost 8 bases and J lost 6, with 17 bases in between. The length of the CDR3 is 14 residues. Germline loops: CDR1 SNHLY, CDR2 FYNNEI. The DNA for the CDR3 is TGTGCCAGCCGGGTGGGGAGAGAGGGTCAGCCCCAGCATTTT. This gives the protein CASRVGREGQPQHF.

The V call is TRBV19, the J call TRBJ2-1; no reliable D call. CDR3 size: 15 residues. Trimming removed 0 bases from V and 5 bases from J, with 11 bases in between. Germline lookup yields CDR1 LNHDA and CDR2 SQIVND (reference sequence). The CDR3 region is CASSIELLYHNEQFF. CDR3 in DNA: TGTGCCAGTAGTATAGAACTCCTTTACCACAATGAGCAGTTCTTC.

The chain has TRBV14 and TRBJ2-1, with 8 bases that match TRBD1. The CDR3 totals 16 residues. J was trimmed by 3 bases and V by 1 base; bases with no gene match: 5. Germline V gives CDR1 SGHDN, CDR2 FVKESK. In nucleotides, the CDR3 is TGTGCCAGCAGCCAAGCCGGACAGGGTCTCTACAATGAGCAGTTCTTC. Amino acids: CASSQAGQGLYNEQFF.

The gene calls are TRBV28 and TRBJ2-6; D gene ambiguous. Deletions cut 10 bases from V and 0 bases from J, with 10 bases between. The CDR3 has 14 residues. Germline CDR1 and CDR2: MDHEN and SYDVKM. CDR3 region: CATTLYSGANVLTF. CDR3 in DNA: TGTGCCACCACTTTATACTCTGGGGCCAACGTCCTGACTTTC.

The CDR3 is CASSERAANQPQHF. The CDR3 bases are TGTGCCAGCAGTGAGCGGGCAGCGAATCAGCCCCAGCATTTT. The genes are TRBV2 and TRBJ1-5; unclear D gene. The CDR3 runs 14 residues. Germline-derived CDR1 and CDR2 are SNHLY and FYNNEI. Trimming left V 3 bases short and J 4 bases short, with 10 bases between. The full variable domain, its missing parts supplied by reference TRBV2 and TRBJ1-5, is EPEVTQTPSHQVTQMGQEVILRCVPISNHLYFYWYRQILGQKVEFLVSFYNNEISEKSEIFDDQFSVERPDGSNFTLKIRSTKLEDSAMYFCASSERAANQPQHFGDGTRLSIL.

The chain joins TRBV14 to TRBJ1-1; 7 bases are a match to TRBD1. CDR1 and CDR2 (germline): SGHDN, FVKESK. The CDR3 is 16 amino acids. V dropped 3 bases and J dropped 3; count of bases not matched to a gene: 10. The CDR3 spells CASSHRQGGTHTEAFF. The CDR3 nucleotides are TGTGCCAGCAGCCATCGACAGGGAGGGACGCACACTGAAGCTTTCTTT.

V gene TRBV6-5 combines with J gene TRBJ2-1, with D perhaps matching TRBD1 (6 bases). V was trimmed by 7 bases and J by 0 bases, leaving 13 bases between them. CDR1 MNHEY and CDR2 SVGAGI come from the germline V gene. The CDR3 extends over 15 amino acids. CDR3 in DNA: TGTGCCAGCATTAAAGGACAGCTCTCCTACAATGAGCAGTTCTTC. Translating gives CASIKGQLSYNEQFF.

The rearrangement uses TRBV6-5 and TRBJ2-5; D possibly corresponds to TRBD1 (6 bases). The CDR3 consists of 15 residues. In germline, CDR1 is MNHEY, CDR2 SVGAGI. Deletions cut 6 bases from V and 1 base from J, with 15 bases between. The CDR3 nucleotides are TGTGCCAGCAGAACCCGAAGCAGGGGCCAAGAGACCCAGTACTTC. As protein: CASRTRSRGQETQYF.